The clone carrying this T cell receptor beta chain came up a few times. This sample is part of a study of T cells in Graves' hyperthyroidism and ophthalmopathy. Amplification yielded TCR beta CDR3 regions, with RNA transcripts as the source. HTBI primers were employed in a first-round RT-PCR of the TCR CDR3. TCRdb passed the multiplex PCR reads through MiXCR, listing each CDR3 protein once. The data contain hundreds of thousands of distinct CDR3 sequences, less than 25% of them singletons. CDR1 and CDR2 (germline): GTSNPN, SVGIG (reference sequence). Trimming left V 2 bases short and J 4 bases short, with 13 bases between. The CDR3 spans 14 residues.

The TCR comes from a man aged 30 to 39 with Graves' ophthalmopathy. The sequenced material came from blood. This chain joins TRBV30 and TRBJ2-3, with D possibly being TRBD2 (6 bases). CDR3 sequence (DNA): TGTGCCTGGAGTTTACTCGGGAGCTCAGATACGCAGTATTTT. Translating gives CAWSLLGSSDTQYF.